The T cell receptor (beta chain) described here comes from a study of T-cell reconstitution after alpha-beta-depleted transplantation in children. Molecular barcoding with unique molecular identifiers was used for the TCRbeta library. One entry per CDR3 protein results from TCRdb running MiXCR on the PCR reads. The table records 350,000 to 400,000 distinct CDR3 sequences, around 21% of them present only once. Germline loops: CDR1 SGHTA, CDR2 FQGNSA. V lost 5 bases, J lost 4 bases, and 22 bases lay in between. This CDR3 has 17 residues. The chain couples TRBV7-2 to TRBJ2-3; D gene uncertain. This TCR derives from a human donor who donated a stem cell graft to a child with acute myeloid leukemia. The specimen was PBMCs from the stem cell graft donor, collected from the stem cell graft. In DNA form, the CDR3 reads TGTGCCAGCAGCCTAATTATACGACAAGCCCGTCCAGATACGCAGTATTTT. This codes for CASSLIIRQARPDTQYF. The whole variable domain, filled in from reference TRBV7-2 and TRBJ2-3, reads GAGVSQSPSNKVTEKGKDVELRCDPISGHTALYWYRQSLGQGLEFLIYFQGNSAPDKSGLPSDRFSAERTGGSVSTLTIQRTQQEDSAVYLCASSLIIRQARPDTQYFGPGTRLTVL.